The 9 T cell receptor beta chains presented below share a single source sample, sequenced in a study of EBV T-cell therapy then PD-1 blockade in nasopharyngeal carcinoma. Their antigens remain unidentified. The sample's treatment: AdE1-LMPpoly-expanded autologous EBV-specific T-cell therapy followed by anti-PD-1 nivolumab. The protocol was immunoSEQ multiplex PCR, while the TCRdb copy is restricted to in-frame clones and leaves out a portion. The sample carries tens of thousands of clones, 82% recorded once. Sequencing was performed on CD8+ T cells from blood, taken at day -245 from a patient whose treatment included autologous EBV-specific T cells and nivolumab. The receptors derive from a man aged 35-49 years with nasopharyngeal carcinoma.

The J gene is TRBJ2-2, the V gene TRBV3-1 (or the pseudogene TRBV3-2), with 7 bases matching TRBD2. Trimming removed 0 bases from V and 0 bases from J; junction bases left unmatched: 7. There are 18 residues in the CDR3. Germline CDR1 is LGHDT and CDR2 is YNNKEL (reference sequence). The CDR3 reads CASSQDMARGSNTGELFF. Here the CDR3 DNA reads TGTGCCAGCAGCCAAGATATGGCGCGGGGGTCGAACACCGGGGAGCTGTTTTTT.

The chain employs TRBV6-5 and TRBJ2-3, with 14 bases lining up with TRBD2. The germline CDR1 and CDR2 sequences are MNHEY and SVGAGI. This CDR3 is built from 15 residues. The V segment lost 6 bases and the J segment 4 bases; nucleotides outside the gene matches: 3. CDR3 in DNA: TGTGCCAGCAGCAAGACTAGCGGGGGGGCAGATACGCAGTATTTT. This encodes CASSKTSGGADTQYF.

The rearrangement links TRBV2 to TRBJ1-2, with D hard to call. With 8 bases removed from V and 1 base from J, the gap between germline ends came to 11 bases. The CDR3 length is 13 residues. CDR1 SNHLY and CDR2 FYNNEI come from the germline V gene. The CDR3 nucleotides are TGTGCCAGCGGACCCACAAGTAACTATGGCTACACCTTC. It specifies CASGPTSNYGYTF. The whole variable domain, filled in from reference TRBV2 and TRBJ1-2, reads EPEVTQTPSHQVTQMGQEVILRCVPISNHLYFYWYRQILGQKVEFLVSFYNNEISEKSEIFDDQFSVERPDGSNFTLKIRSTKLEDSAMYFCASGPTSNYGYTFGSGTRLTVV.

DNA for the CDR3: TGTGCCAGCAGTTACGGGGTAGGCAACTATGGCTACACCTTC. Amino acids: CASSYGVGNYGYTF. The chain couples TRBV6-5 to TRBJ1-2; D gene ambiguous. V lost 2 bases and J lost 2, with 9 bases in between. Germline V lookup: CDR1 MNHEY, CDR2 SVGAGI. This CDR3 spans 14 amino acids.

The V gene is TRBV6-4, the J gene TRBJ2-2; D is tentatively TRBD1 or TRBD2 (7 bases each). Trimming left V 3 bases short and J 3 bases short, with 11 bases between. This CDR3 contains 15 residues. Germline CDR1 reads MRHNA; CDR2 reads SNTAGT. CDR3 amino acids: CASSEAGTDTGELFF. CDR3 nucleotide sequence: TGTGCCAGCAGTGAAGCGGGGACAGACACCGGGGAGCTGTTTTTT.

The V call is TRBV6-5, the J call TRBJ2-2; D gene unclear. CDR1 is MNHEY, CDR2 SVGAGI, per germline. CDR3 length: 11 residues. V was clipped by 7 bases and J by 6 bases, with 6 bases between them. Here the CDR3 reads CASTGSGELFF. The CDR3 DNA follows: TGTGCCAGCACCGGGTCCGGGGAGCTGTTTTTT.

The V call is TRBV27, the J call TRBJ1-2; D might be TRBD1 (5 bases). V shed 5 bases and J shed 6 bases, with 16 bases lying between them. CDR3 size: 14 residues. CDR1 is MNHEY and CDR2 is SMNVEV in the germline V gene (reference sequence). The chain's CDR3 is CASSPPSRVDGYTF. CDR3 sequence (DNA): TGTGCCAGCAGTCCCCCCAGCAGGGTTGATGGCTACACCTTC.

The chain carries TRBV3-1 (or the pseudogene TRBV3-2) and TRBJ1-3; D not resolved. CDR1 and CDR2 (germline): LGHDT, YNNKEL (reference sequence). CDR3 length equals 15 residues. The V and J ends lost 2 bases and 1 base respectively, with 9 bases between them. The CDR3 bases are TGTGCCAGCAGCCAATTCTACCCGTCTGGAAACACCATATATTTT. It yields the protein CASSQFYPSGNTIYF.

Written as DNA, the CDR3 is TGTGCCAGCAGCGTAGACGGGGGGACCTCCTACGAGCAGTACTTC. This translates into CASSVDGGTSYEQYF. The V call is TRBV9, the J call TRBJ2-7; 7 bases map to TRBD2. Trimming at V came to 0 bases and at J to 0 bases, leaving 3 bases not matched to a gene. Germline CDR1 is SGDLS and CDR2 is YYNGEE. This CDR3 contains 15 residues. Full variable domain (remainder filled in from reference TRBV9 and TRBJ2-7): DSGVTQTPKHLITATGQRVTLRCSPRSGDLSVYWYQQSLDQGLQFLIQYYNGEERAKGNILERFSAQQFPDLHSELNLSSLELGDSALYFCASSVDGGTSYEQYFGPGTRLTVT.